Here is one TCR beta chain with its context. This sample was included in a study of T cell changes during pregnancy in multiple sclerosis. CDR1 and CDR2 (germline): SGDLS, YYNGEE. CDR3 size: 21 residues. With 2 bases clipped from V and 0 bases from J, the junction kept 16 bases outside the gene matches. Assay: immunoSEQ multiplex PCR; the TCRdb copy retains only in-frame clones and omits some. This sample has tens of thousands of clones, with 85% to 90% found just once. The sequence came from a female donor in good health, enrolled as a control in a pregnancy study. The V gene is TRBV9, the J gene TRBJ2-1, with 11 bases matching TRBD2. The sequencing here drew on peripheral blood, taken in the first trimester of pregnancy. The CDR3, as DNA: TGTGCCAGCAGCGTGCGTGAAGGGCTAGCGGGGGGCCCCAACTCCTACAATGAGCAGTTCTTC. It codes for CASSVREGLAGGPNSYNEQFF.